This TCR beta chain was documented in a study of blood T cell repertoires in COVID-19. Study at large: The study drew acute and convalescent COVID-19 samples from the United States, Italy and Spain. Sample material is recorded as cDNA or gDNA derived from T cells, B-cell-depleted T cells, or PBMCs.

Per the original data handling: Amplified reference gene primers provided the basis for estimating nucleated cell counts. The repertoire was sequenced with immunoSEQ multiplex PCR; TCRdb's copy has only in-frame clones and lacks some. That table furnishes V, J and clone size, whereas the DNA furnished D and trimming. The sample shows approximately 100,000 clones, roughly 90% of them seen only once. CDR3 size: 12 residues. Unmatched junction bases numbered 2, after V lost 4 bases and J lost 5 bases. Germline values: CDR1 SQVTM, CDR2 ANQGSEA. This clone was observed once. This sequence originates from a man between 65 and 85 years old with acute or convalescent COVID-19. J is TRBJ2-1 and V is TRBV29-1; TRBD2 agrees at 7 bases. The sequencing input was peripheral blood. In nucleotides, the CDR3 is TGCAGCGTTGCGCGGGGGAACAATGAGCAGTTCTTC. It is translated as CSVARGNNEQFF.